This T cell receptor beta chain derives from a study of human T cells and chemical hapten exposure (TCRdb year 2021). Regarding the complete study: For sensitization, 2% DPC in acetone was applied to a roughly 2 cm by roughly 2 cm area of upper inner arm skin. Throughout the roughly 25-week study period, patients were also given weekly therapeutic DPC doses on the scalp. Patch testing was performed on the upper back with Finn chambers containing 0.01% DPC, and the patch tests were scored after 6 days according to International Contact Dermatitis Research Group standards. Alopecia areata with under or over 50% scalp involvement, alopecia totalis and alopecia universalis were represented in the patient cohort, which was mostly female. The libraries were sequenced as a pool, and the TCR yield per sample differed mostly because of small variations in library volumes within the pool. This study followed changes in the peripheral blood TCR repertoire in vivo during primary and secondary sensitization of alopecia patients to the hapten diphenylcyclopropenone (DPC). Blood samples were taken from patients before sensitization (week 0) and then at 2, 6 and about 24 weeks after DPC sensitization. Roughly 30 alopecia patients gave blood for TCR sequencing at one to four time points (pre-sensitization, 2, 6 and 24 weeks). Broader findings and caveats from the paper: Patch test score correlated positively with the number of PT1 expanded TCRs, reaching significance at thresholds 8, 16 and 32 but not at 4. Repeated subsampling changed both the strength of the expansion versus patch-test correlation and the threshold at which the correlation became significant. Alopecia, a presumed autoimmune disease, was present in all patients, so the immune response of the patients might differ from that of healthy individuals. Significantly more large CDR3 similarity clusters were formed by expanded TCRs than by pre-sensitization or healthy control sets, consistent with antigen-driven responses. DPC sensitization did not change how many TCRs were above 1 in 1000 frequency, and no evidence was found of alterations in global repertoire structure.

The sample's time point label, in plain terms: pre-sensitization, week 0. The meaning of the sample's treatment or condition label: therapeutic diphenylcyclopropenone sensitization with weekly scalp DPC. At every patch-test visit, the blood draw took place before the patch test was put on. To be eligible, patients had to be aged 18 to 70, diagnosed with alopecia and judged suitable for DPC therapy, while pregnant patients were excluded. Total RNA was extracted from unfractionated whole blood that had been collected in Tempus Blood RNA tubes. The method behind the library was RACE. Sequencing relied on a NextSeq 500. During library preparation, unique molecular identifiers were attached to individual cDNA molecules so that TCRs could be counted in a quantitative, reproducible way. Both TCR alpha and TCR beta chains were sequenced from each blood RNA sample. Per the source publication's procedure: The median number of TCRs per sample was approximately 98,000, ranging from 23,224 to 690,600. V, J and CDR3 annotation of the TCR reads was carried out using the Decombinator software suite. For PS versus PT1 abundance plots, all samples were subsampled to the same number of TCRs (28,000). TCRs were defined as expanded if absent before sensitization and observed at least eight times at the 2-week time point. TCRdb handled the public reads itself, with Q25 trimming in fastp and clone calling in MiXCR, and kept productive beta chains. Rows matching on CDR3 protein sequence are summarized as one entry with the most common DNA and genes. It is TCRdb's table, rather than the study itself, that gives the V and J calls and clone size. For this sample there are approximately 320,000 distinct CDR3 sequences; 4.5% to 5.5% appear just once. The ten largest clones capture approximately 8.2% of the sample.

This clonotype was recorded at least ten times. Which antigen it targets is not known. Base qualities are missing; no much larger clone stands one base away. CDR1 SQVTM and CDR2 ANQGSEA are derived from the germline V gene. Taken from cysteine to phenylalanine, the CDR3 has 12 residues. Only the CDR3 DNA stays, 36 bases, in frame from base 1. The trim is 2 bases for V and 6 bases for J, with a gap of 10 bases between the germline ends. The rearranged segments are TRBV29-1 and TRBJ1-2; no confident D gene assignment can be made. The source of this sequence is a woman aged 18-30 years with alopecia areata. Some clones in this sample may be carry-over from other donors' samples. The specimen was whole blood, collected in connection with sensitization to the hapten diphenylcyclopropenone (DPC). The DNA is TGCAGCGTTGAATTTTCGGGTGATGGCTACACCTTC. Its translation reads: CSVEFSGDGYTF. Supplemented by the reference TRBV29-1 and TRBJ1-2 proteins around the CDR3, the complete variable domain is SAVISQKPSRDICQRGTSLTIQCQVDSQVTMMFWYRQQPGQSLTLIATANQGSEATYESGFVIDKFPISRPNLTFSTLTVSNMSPEDSSIYLCSVEFSGDGYTFGSGTRLTVV.